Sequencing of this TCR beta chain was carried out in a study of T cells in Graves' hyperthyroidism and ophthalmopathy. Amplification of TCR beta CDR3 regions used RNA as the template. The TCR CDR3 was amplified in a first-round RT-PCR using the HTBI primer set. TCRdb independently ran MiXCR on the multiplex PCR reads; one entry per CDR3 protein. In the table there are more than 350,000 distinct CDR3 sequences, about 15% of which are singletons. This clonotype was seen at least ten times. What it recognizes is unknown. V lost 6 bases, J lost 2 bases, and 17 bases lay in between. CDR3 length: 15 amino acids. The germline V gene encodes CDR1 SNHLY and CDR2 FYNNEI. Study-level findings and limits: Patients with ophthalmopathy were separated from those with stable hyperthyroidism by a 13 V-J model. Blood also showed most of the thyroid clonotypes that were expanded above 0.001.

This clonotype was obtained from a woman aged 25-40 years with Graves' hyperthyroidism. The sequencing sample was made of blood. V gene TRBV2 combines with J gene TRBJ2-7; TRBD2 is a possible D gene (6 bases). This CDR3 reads CASRPLGGAAYEQYF. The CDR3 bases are TGTGCCAGCAGGCCCTTAGGAGGGGCAGCCTACGAGCAGTACTTC.